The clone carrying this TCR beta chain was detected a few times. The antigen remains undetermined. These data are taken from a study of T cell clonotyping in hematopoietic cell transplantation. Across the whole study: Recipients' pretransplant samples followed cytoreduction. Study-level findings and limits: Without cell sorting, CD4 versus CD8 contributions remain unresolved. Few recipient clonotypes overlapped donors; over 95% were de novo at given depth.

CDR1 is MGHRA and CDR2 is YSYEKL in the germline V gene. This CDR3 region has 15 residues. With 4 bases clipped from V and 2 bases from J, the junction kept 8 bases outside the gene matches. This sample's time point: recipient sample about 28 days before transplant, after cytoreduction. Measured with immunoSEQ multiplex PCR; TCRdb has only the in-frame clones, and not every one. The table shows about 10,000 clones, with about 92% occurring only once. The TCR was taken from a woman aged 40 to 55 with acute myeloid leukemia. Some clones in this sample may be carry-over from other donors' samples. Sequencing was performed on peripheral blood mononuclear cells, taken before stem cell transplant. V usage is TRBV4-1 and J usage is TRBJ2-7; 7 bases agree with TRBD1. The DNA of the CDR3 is TGCGCCAGCAGCCTACAGACAGGGACGACCTACGAGCAGTACTTC. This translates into CASSLQTGTTYEQYF.